The rows below give T cell receptor beta chains drawn from one sample of a study of shared clonotypes between healthy human individuals. Assay: immunoSEQ multiplex PCR; the TCRdb copy retains only in-frame clones and omits some. Found here are approximately 2,000,000 clones, roughly 92% of them singletons; the top ten hold roughly 0.34%. The specimen was naive CD4+ T cells from PBMCs. The receptors originated from a man aged 18 to 29 in good health. Some clones in this sample may be carry-over from other donors' samples. Both conserved end residues are part of each CDR3. D genes are given only for firm matches. Size tells how often a clone was seen (once, few, many) or the class of an expanded clone, and some rows leave it out.

V gene	J gene	clone size	D gene	CDR3 protein	CDR3 DNA
TRBV6-1	TRBJ1-2	-	-	CASSESGVAGYTF	TGTGCCAGCAGTGAGTCTGGGGTAGCTGGCTACACCTTC
TRBV19	TRBJ2-7	-	-	CASSIVTGSYEQYF	TGTGCCAGTAGTATAGTAACAGGGTCCTACGAGCAGTACTTC
TRBV28	TRBJ1-2	-	-	CASSDRDSHGYTF	TGTGCCAGCAGTGACCGGGACTCTCATGGCTACACCTTC
TRBV29-1	TRBJ2-5	-	-	CSVDGGWETQYF	TGCAGCGTTGATGGCGGGTGGGAGACCCAGTACTTC
TRBV7-3	TRBJ2-1	-	TRBD2	CASSSHAGLAGDEQFF	TGTGCCAGCAGCTCCCATGCCGGACTAGCGGGAGATGAGCAGTTCTTC
TRBV9	TRBJ2-1	-	TRBD2	CASSAGTSSEQFF	TGTGCCAGCAGCGCCGGGACTAGCAGCGAGCAGTTCTTC
TRBV28	TRBJ2-7	-	-	CASSTPYEQYF	TGTGCCAGCAGTACACCATACGAGCAGTACTTC
TRBV6-1	TRBJ2-1	-	-	CASSEGQVSPFF	TGTGCCAGCAGTGAAGGACAGGTTAGTCCGTTCTTC
TRBV18	TRBJ2-5	-	-	CASSPLDSGETQYF	TGTGCCAGCTCCCCTCTGGACAGTGGGGAGACCCAGTACTTC
TRBV5-4	TRBJ2-7	-	-	CASSSPGTSYEQYF	TGTGCCAGCAGCTCCCCCGGGACTTCCTACGAGCAGTACTTC
TRBV5-4	TRBJ2-5	-	TRBD2	CASSLANLTSGVQETQYF	TGTGCCAGCAGCTTGGCCAACCTCACTAGCGGGGTCCAAGAGACCCAGTACTTC
TRBV25-1	TRBJ1-1	few	-	CASSDWEPNTEAFF	TGTGCCAGCAGTGACTGGGAACCGAACACTGAAGCTTTCTTT
TRBV5-4	TRBJ2-2	-	-	CASSPSRGHSGELFF	TGTGCCAGCAGCCCGTCCAGGGGCCATTCCGGGGAGCTGTTTTTT
TRBV10-3	TRBJ2-7	-	-	CAISGEVGYEQYF	TGTGCCATCAGTGGGGAGGTTGGGTACGAGCAGTACTTC
TRBV25-1	TRBJ2-7	-	TRBD2	CASSDGRGGYEQYF	TGTGCCAGCAGTGACGGGAGGGGAGGGTACGAGCAGTACTTC
TRBV5-1	TRBJ2-3	-	TRBD2	CASSLVAGLGGDTQYF	TGCGCCAGCAGCTTGGTGGCGGGACTAGGAGGAGATACGCAGTATTTT
TRBV5-1	TRBJ2-2	-	TRBD2	CASSFLAGADTGELFF	TGCGCCAGCAGCTTTTTAGCGGGAGCTGACACCGGGGAGCTGTTTTTT
TRBV11-1	TRBJ1-2	-	TRBD1	CASSLLQTGNGYTF	TGTGCCAGCAGCTTACTACAGACAGGGAATGGCTACACCTTC
TRBV5-1	TRBJ2-7	-	-	CASSRPAELQYF	TGCGCCAGCAGCCGTCCGGCGGAGCTCCAGTACTTC
TRBV10-3	TRBJ2-1	few	-	CAISLGNEQFF	TGTGCCATCAGTCTAGGTAATGAGCAGTTCTTC
TRBV29-1	TRBJ2-1	-	-	CSSGESSYNEQFF	TGCAGCTCAGGGGAGAGCTCCTACAATGAGCAGTTCTTC
TRBV11-2	TRBJ2-2	-	-	CASSRAPGTGELFF	TGTGCCAGCAGCCGGGCCCCGGGGACCGGGGAGCTGTTTTTT
TRBV5-4	TRBJ2-1	-	-	CASSRPPGDPGLAYNEQFF	TGTGCCAGCAGCCGCCCCCCGGGGGACCCGGGACTCGCTTACAATGAGCAGTTCTTC
TRBV7-3	TRBJ2-5	-	TRBD1	CASSFTGGGETQYF	TGTGCCAGCAGCTTCACAGGGGGCGGGGAGACCCAGTACTTC
TRBV5-1	TRBJ1-1	-	-	CASSLVQNRNTEAFF	TGCGCCAGCAGCTTGGTGCAGAACCGGAATACTGAAGCTTTCTTT
TRBV6-1	TRBJ1-1	once	-	CASSEAGLGTEAFF	TGTGCCAGCAGTGAGGCAGGGTTGGGCACTGAAGCTTTCTTT
TRBV7-2	TRBJ2-3	-	TRBD1	CASSFTGQVLDTQYF	TGTGCCAGCAGCTTCACGGGACAGGTACTAGATACGCAGTATTTT
TRBV18	TRBJ2-7	-	-	CASSGTVSYEQYF	TGTGCCAGCTCTGGGACTGTCTCCTACGAGCAGTACTTC
TRBV5-4	TRBJ2-7	-	TRBD2	CASSWGTSGNSLQYF	TGTGCCAGCAGCTGGGGGACTAGCGGGAATTCGTTGCAGTACTTC
TRBV12-5	TRBJ1-1	-	TRBD1	CASGLVLTGDFYEAFF	TGTGCTAGTGGTTTGGTATTGACAGGGGATTTCTATGAAGCTTTCTTT
TRBV5-4	TRBJ2-3	-	-	CASSLRFSGTDTQYF	TGTGCCAGCAGCTTACGATTTTCAGGGACAGATACGCAGTATTTT
TRBV28	TRBJ2-7	-	-	CASSPRTYEQYF	TGTGCCAGCAGTCCCCGTACCTACGAGCAGTACTTC
TRBV7-8	TRBJ1-2	-	-	CASSLAGPANYGYTF	TGTGCCAGCAGCCTAGCGGGCCCAGCTAACTATGGCTACACCTTC
TRBV9	TRBJ1-1	-	-	CASSLDRNTEAFF	TGTGCCAGCAGCCTGGACAGAAACACTGAAGCTTTCTTT
TRBV5-1	TRBJ2-1	-	TRBD2	CASSLGPSGSEGPGVF	TGCGCCAGCAGCTTGGGACCTAGCGGGAGCGAAGGCCCCGGGGTCTTC
TRBV2	TRBJ1-5	few	-	CASSRGESGQPQHF	TGTGCCAGCAGTAGGGGGGAATCGGGGCAGCCCCAGCATTTT
TRBV19	TRBJ2-6	-	-	CASRGGHSGANVLTF	TGTGCCAGTAGGGGGGGCCACTCTGGGGCCAACGTCCTGACTTTC
TRBV5-6	TRBJ1-3	-	-	CASSFRGISGNTIYF	TGTGCCAGCAGCTTTAGAGGGATCTCTGGAAACACCATATATTTT
TRBV4-3	TRBJ1-2	-	-	CASSLRGHYGYTF	TGCGCCAGCAGCCTTCGGGGGCACTATGGCTACACCTTC
TRBV29-1	TRBJ2-7	-	TRBD1	CSARDRVYEQYF	TGCAGCGCCCGGGACAGAGTCTACGAGCAGTACTTC
TRBV7-2	TRBJ2-3	once	-	CASSSPRDTQYF	TGTGCCAGCAGCTCCCCGAGGGATACGCAGTATTTT
TRBV7-2	TRBJ2-5	few	TRBD1	CASSFNRGETQYF	TGTGCCAGCAGCTTTAACAGGGGGGAGACCCAGTACTTC
TRBV28	TRBJ2-7	-	-	CASSRRSSYEQYF	TGTGCCAGCTCAAGAAGGAGCTCCTACGAGCAGTACTTC
TRBV10-1	TRBJ2-7	-	-	CASGTSTYEQYF	TGCGCCAGCGGTACTAGTACCTACGAGCAGTACTTC
TRBV6-5	TRBJ2-7	few	TRBD1	CASSYRTGGYEQYF	TGTGCCAGCAGTTACAGGACAGGGGGCTACGAGCAGTACTTC
TRBV19	TRBJ1-3	-	TRBD1	CASSAQGASGNTIYF	TGTGCCAGTAGTGCCCAGGGGGCTTCTGGAAACACCATATATTTT
TRBV7-4	TRBJ1-4	few	-	CASSLRDLATNEKLFF	TGTGCCAGCAGCTTACGGGACCTTGCAACTAATGAAAAACTGTTTTTT
TRBV5-5	TRBJ2-7	-	-	CASSLFSLSYEQYF	TGTGCCAGCAGCTTGTTCAGCCTCTCCTACGAGCAGTACTTC
TRBV28	TRBJ1-5	-	-	CASSLLISWQLNQPQHF	TGTGCCAGCAGTTTACTTATTTCGTGGCAGTTAAATCAGCCCCAGCATTTT
TRBV9	TRBJ2-2	-	-	CASSVAVSGLAGELFF	TGTGCCAGCAGCGTAGCTGTATCAGGGCTTGCCGGGGAGCTGTTTTTT
TRBV19	TRBJ2-5	-	-	CASISQRGETQYF	TGTGCCAGTATTTCACAGAGGGGAGAGACCCAGTACTTC
TRBV29-1	TRBJ2-3	-	TRBD1	CSADRVGHTQYF	TGCAGCGCCGACAGGGTTGGTCATACGCAGTATTTT
TRBV6-5	TRBJ2-7	-	TRBD2	CASKTGGTSLHEQYF	TGTGCCAGCAAAACGGGAGGGACTAGTCTCCACGAGCAGTACTTC
TRBV9	TRBJ2-1	once	TRBD2	CASSRTSGDYNEQFF	TGTGCCAGCAGCCGAACTAGCGGGGACTACAATGAGCAGTTCTTC
TRBV10-1	TRBJ2-1	-	TRBD2	CASSEPAAGRNEQFF	TGCGCCAGCAGTGAGCCCGCAGCGGGAAGGAATGAGCAGTTCTTC
TRBV4-2	TRBJ2-6	-	TRBD2	CASSQDRIGEGWEPGANVLTF	TGTGCCAGCAGCCAAGACCGAATTGGGGAGGGGTGGGAACCTGGGGCCAACGTCCTGACTTTC
TRBV19	TRBJ1-2	-	-	CASSMIQGSPNYGYTF	TGTGCCAGTAGTATGATCCAAGGGAGTCCTAACTATGGCTACACCTTC
TRBV9	TRBJ2-3	-	-	CASSVGATYSTDTQYF	TGTGCCAGCAGCGTAGGGGCCACTTATAGCACAGATACGCAGTATTTT
TRBV4-1	TRBJ1-4	once	-	CASSRTRLQGLQDATNEKLFF	TGCGCCAGCAGCCGTACGCGACTTCAGGGTCTCCAAGATGCAACTAATGAAAAACTGTTTTTT